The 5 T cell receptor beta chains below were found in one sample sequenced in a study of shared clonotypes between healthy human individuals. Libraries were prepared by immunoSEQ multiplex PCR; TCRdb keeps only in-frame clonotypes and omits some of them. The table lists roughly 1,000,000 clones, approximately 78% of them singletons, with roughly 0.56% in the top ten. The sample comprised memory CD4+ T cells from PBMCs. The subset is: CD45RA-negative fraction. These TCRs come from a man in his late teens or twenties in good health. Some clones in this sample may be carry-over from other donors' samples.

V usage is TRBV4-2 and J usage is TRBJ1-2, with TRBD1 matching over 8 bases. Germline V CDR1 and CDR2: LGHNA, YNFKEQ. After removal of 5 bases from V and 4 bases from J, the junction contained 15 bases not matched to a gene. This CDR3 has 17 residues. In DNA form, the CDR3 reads TGTGCCAGCAGCGCAGGGGGCTCAGGGGCCCCCCTCTATGGCTACACCTTC. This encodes CASSAGGSGAPLYGYTF.

DNA of the CDR3: TGTGCCAGTAGTTCGGGACAGGGGAGGATCGAGACCCAGTACTTC. Encoded protein: CASSSGQGRIETQYF. The rearrangement links TRBV19 to TRBJ2-5; 10 nucleotides agree with TRBD1. Trimming cost V 5 bases and J 5 bases; bases outside gene matches: 8. The CDR3 runs to 15 residues. Germline V gives CDR1 LNHDA, CDR2 SQIVND (reference sequence).

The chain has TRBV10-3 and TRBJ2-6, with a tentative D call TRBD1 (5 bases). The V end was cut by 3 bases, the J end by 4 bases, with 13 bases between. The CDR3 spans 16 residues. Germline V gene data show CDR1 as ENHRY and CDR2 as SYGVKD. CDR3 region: CAISDLGRNGANVLTF. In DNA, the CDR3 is TGTGCCATCAGTGATTTGGGGCGGAACGGGGCCAACGTCCTGACTTTC.

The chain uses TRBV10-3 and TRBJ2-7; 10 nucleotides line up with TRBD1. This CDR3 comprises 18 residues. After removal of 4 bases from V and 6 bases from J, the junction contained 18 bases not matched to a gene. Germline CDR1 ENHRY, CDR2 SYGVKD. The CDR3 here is CAISGTQQKRQGAREQYF. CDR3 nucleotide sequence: TGTGCCATCAGTGGCACTCAACAAAAAAGACAGGGGGCGCGCGAGCAGTACTTC.

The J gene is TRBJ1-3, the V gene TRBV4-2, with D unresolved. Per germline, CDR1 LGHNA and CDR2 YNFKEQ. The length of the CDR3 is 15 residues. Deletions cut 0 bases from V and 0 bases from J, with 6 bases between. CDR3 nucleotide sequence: TGTGCCAGCAGCCAAGATTACTACTCTGGAAACACCATATATTTT. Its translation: CASSQDYYSGNTIYF.